One sample yielded the 2 T cell receptor beta chains listed below, sequenced in a study of early T cells in non-severe SARS-CoV-2 infection. TCRdb fed the 5' RACE reads into MiXCR, producing one record per CDR3 protein. Among 85,000 to 100,000 distinct CDR3 sequences listed, roughly 17% were seen once. The sample consisted of whole blood, taken at baseline. Source of these receptors: an adult who was a healthcare worker with PCR-confirmed SARS-CoV-2 infection or an uninfected control (not recorded which).

This chain links TRBV19 with TRBJ2-5; no reliable D call. The germline gives CDR1 LNHDA, CDR2 SQIVND (reference sequence). Trimming shortened V by 3 bases and J by 5 bases, and 4 bases separated the two germline ends. The CDR3 covers 11 residues. The CDR3 reads CASSISETQYF. CDR3 nucleotide sequence: TGTGCCAGTAGTATTAGTGAGACCCAGTACTTC.

This clonotype has more than one count but fewer than ten. The chain has TRBV28 and TRBJ2-7, with TRBD2 as a possible D gene (6 bases). Trimming removed 3 bases from V and 7 bases from J, with 19 bases in between. This CDR3 spans 15 amino acids. Looked up from germline, CDR1 is MDHEN and CDR2 is SYDVKM. Here the CDR3 reads CASSFGGGNRKEQYF. Written as DNA, the CDR3 is TGTGCCAGCAGTTTCGGCGGAGGGAATCGGAAAGAGCAGTACTTC.